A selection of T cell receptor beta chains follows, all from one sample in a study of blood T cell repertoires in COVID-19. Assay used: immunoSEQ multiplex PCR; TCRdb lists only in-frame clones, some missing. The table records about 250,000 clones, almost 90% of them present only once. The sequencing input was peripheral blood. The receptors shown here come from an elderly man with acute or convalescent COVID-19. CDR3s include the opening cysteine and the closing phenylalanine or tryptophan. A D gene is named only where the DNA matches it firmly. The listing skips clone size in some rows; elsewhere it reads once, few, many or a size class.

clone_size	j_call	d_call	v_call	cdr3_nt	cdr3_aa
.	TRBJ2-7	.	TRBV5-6	TGTGCCAGCAGCTTAGGGGATCTCTACGAGCAGTACTTC	CASSLGDLYEQYF
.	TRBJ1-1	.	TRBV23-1	TGCGTCAAGCTTTCGCAGGCGAATATGAACACTGAAGCTTTCTTT	CVKLSQANMNTEAFF
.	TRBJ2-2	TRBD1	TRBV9	TGTGCCAGCAGCGCCGACAGGGACACCGGGGAGCTGTTTTTT	CASSADRDTGELFF
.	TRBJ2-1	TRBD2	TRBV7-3	TGTGCCAGCAGCTTGGGGAGCGGGGCTAGGAATGAGCAGTTCTTC	CASSLGSGARNEQFF
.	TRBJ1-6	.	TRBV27	TGTGCCCCTTCCCGGGACTTAAATTCACCCCTCCACTTT	CAPSRDLNSPLHF
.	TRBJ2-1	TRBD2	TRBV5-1	TGCGCCAGCAGCTTGCTAGCGGCAGACAATGAGCAGTTCTTC	CASSLLAADNEQFF
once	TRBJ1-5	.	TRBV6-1	TGTGCCAGCAGTGAATCAGGGCGGGATGGAGTTCAGCCCCAGCATTTT	CASSESGRDGVQPQHF
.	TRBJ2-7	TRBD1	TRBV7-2	TGTGCCAGCAGCAAGGGACAGGGAATCTCCTACGAGCAGTACTTC	CASSKGQGISYEQYF
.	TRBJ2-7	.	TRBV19	TGTGCCAGTAGTCTGCGAGACAGTGTCTCCTACGAGCAGTACTTC	CASSLRDSVSYEQYF
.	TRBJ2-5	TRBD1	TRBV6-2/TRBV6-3	TGTGCCAGCAGTTACGGTGGGACAGGATCGCAAGAGACCCAGTACTTC	CASSYGGTGSQETQYF
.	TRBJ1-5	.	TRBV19	TGTGCCAGTAGTATTTTAAGGGGGAGCAGCAATCAGCCCCAGCATTTT	CASSILRGSSNQPQHF
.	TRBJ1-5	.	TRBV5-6	TGTGCCAGCAGCCGACAGGCTAATCAGCCCCAGCATTTT	CASSRQANQPQHF
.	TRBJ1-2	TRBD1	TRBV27	TGTGCCAGCAGCCCGGAGGGGGCGGGCGGCTACACCTTC	CASSPEGAGGYTF
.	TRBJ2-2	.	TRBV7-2	TGTGCCAGCAGCTTGGACATAAACACCGGGGAGCTGTTTTTT	CASSLDINTGELFF
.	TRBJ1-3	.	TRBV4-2	TGTGCCAGCAGCCAAGACCCCGGGACTTCAGGAAACACCATATATTTT	CASSQDPGTSGNTIYF
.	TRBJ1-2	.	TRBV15	TGTGCCACCAGCAGAGGGGGGGAGGGCTACACCTTC	CATSRGGEGYTF
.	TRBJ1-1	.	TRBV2	TGTGCCAGCAATCTCGCGGGGCCTACTGAAGCTTTCTTT	CASNLAGPTEAFF
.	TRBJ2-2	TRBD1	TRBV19	TGTGCCACGAAGGACAGGGCGAACACCGGGGAGCTGTTTTTT	CATKDRANTGELFF
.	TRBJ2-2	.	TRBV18	TGTGCCAGCCAAGCACTTAAGTTGAACACCGGGGAGCTGTTTTTT	CASQALKLNTGELFF
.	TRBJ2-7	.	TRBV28	TGTGCCAGCAGAGGTCCAGCCGGGACTTCCGACTTC	CASRGPAGTSDF
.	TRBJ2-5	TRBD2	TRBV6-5	TGTGCCAGCAGTTACTTCGCGGGGGGGGAGACCCAGTACTTC	CASSYFAGGETQYF
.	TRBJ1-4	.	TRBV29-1	TGCAGCGTTGGCAGTTTTGGGCAGGGAGGGAGTAATGAAAAACTGTTTTTT	CSVGSFGQGGSNEKLFF
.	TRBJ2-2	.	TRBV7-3	TGTGCCAGCAGCACCCGACAAAACACCGGGGAGCTGTTTTTT	CASSTRQNTGELFF
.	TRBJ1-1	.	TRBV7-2	TGTGCCAGCAGGTTGACAGGGAACACTGAAGCTTTCTTT	CASRLTGNTEAFF
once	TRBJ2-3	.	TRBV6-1	TGTGCCAGCAGTGATATGTCTAGCACAGATACGCAGTATTTT	CASSDMSSTDTQYF
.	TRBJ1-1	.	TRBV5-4	TGTGCCAGCAGCCCCGGTGGGCGGAACACTGAAGCTTTCTTT	CASSPGGRNTEAFF
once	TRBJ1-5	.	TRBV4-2	TGTGCCAGCAGCCAAGATCAGGGTTCTCATCAGCCCCAGCATTTT	CASSQDQGSHQPQHF